A selection of T cell receptor beta chains follows, all from one sample in a study of cytomegalovirus exposure and HLA in healthy donors. Using immunoSEQ multiplex PCR, the repertoire was profiled, and TCRdb retains in-frame clones only, with some absent. The data show some 150,000 clones, around 72% seen once. The sequenced sample consisted of PBMCs. The receptors originated from a man aged 45-65 years in good health and CMV-seropositive. Both conserved end residues are part of each CDR3. Fields, in order: V gene, J gene, clone size, D gene, CDR3 DNA, CDR3 protein. A D gene is named only where the DNA matches it firmly. Where a row states a size, it is once, few, many or the class of an expanded clone; other rows omit it.

TRBV5-1	TRBJ2-2	-	TRBD2	TGCGCCAGCAGCTACGTCACTAGCGGATACACCGGGGAGCTGTTTTTT	CASSYVTSGYTGELFF
TRBV5-4	TRBJ2-7	-	-	TGTGCCAGCAGCTTGATCCCAGCGAGACAGTACGAGCAGTACTTC	CASSLIPARQYEQYF
TRBV6-1	TRBJ1-6	-	TRBD1	TGTGCCAGCAGTGTGGGGACAGGGGGAGGATCACCCCTCCACTTT	CASSVGTGGGSPLHF
TRBV29-1	TRBJ1-1	-	-	TGCAGCCTTTTGGAGGGCTCTAATATGAACACTGAAGCTTTCTTT	CSLLEGSNMNTEAFF
TRBV27	TRBJ2-3	-	-	TGCGCCAGCACTTCTAGCACAGATACGCAGTATTTT	CASTSSTDTQYF
TRBV4-2	TRBJ2-5	-	TRBD2	TGTGCCAGCAGCCAAGGTAGCGGGGTCTACCAAGAGACCCAGTACTTC	CASSQGSGVYQETQYF
TRBV7-9	TRBJ1-1	-	-	TGTGCCAGCAGCAAACAAATACAGGGCGCTACTGAAGCTTTCTTT	CASSKQIQGATEAFF
TRBV7-2	TRBJ2-3	-	-	TGTGCCAGCAGCCCCCAGATGTGGGGGGGCACAGATACGCAGTATTTT	CASSPQMWGGTDTQYF
TRBV5-1	TRBJ2-1	-	-	TGCGCCAGCAGCTTGGGATCCGGGGTAGTCTACAATGAGCAGTTCTTC	CASSLGSGVVYNEQFF
TRBV9	TRBJ1-2	-	-	TGTGCCAGCAGCCCCCGGGGGGGGACTAACTATGGCTACACCTTC	CASSPRGGTNYGYTF
TRBV7-6	TRBJ2-1	-	TRBD2	TGTGCCAGCAGCTTCCTAGCGGGAGGGCCGGGATACAATGAGCAGTTCTTC	CASSFLAGGPGYNEQFF
TRBV2	TRBJ1-2	-	-	TGTGCCAGCGGCAAAGAAGCTAACTATGGCTACACCTTC	CASGKEANYGYTF
TRBV12-5	TRBJ1-1	-	-	TGTGCTAGTGGTCAAAAACAGGCCGCCACTGAAGCTTTCTTT	CASGQKQAATEAFF
TRBV15	TRBJ2-7	-	-	TGTGCCACCAGCAGAGATGTCTCCCCCCCCTACGAGCAGTACTTC	CATSRDVSPPYEQYF
TRBV7-2	TRBJ1-3	few	TRBD1	TGTGCCAGCAGCGTGACAGGGACTGGAAACACCATATATTTT	CASSVTGTGNTIYF
TRBV5-6	TRBJ2-1	-	TRBD2	TGTGCCAGCAGCTCCATACTAGCGGTAAGCTCCTACAATGAGCAGTTCTTC	CASSSILAVSSYNEQFF
TRBV14	TRBJ2-7	-	TRBD1	TGTGCCAGCAGCCAAGAAAGAGGGACAGGCCGCCCCTACGAGCAGTACTTC	CASSQERGTGRPYEQYF
TRBV4-3	TRBJ2-1	-	TRBD2	TGCGCCAGCAGCCTGGGACTACGACGCAATGAGCAGTTCTTC	CASSLGLRRNEQFF
TRBV6-6	TRBJ2-7	-	TRBD1	TGTGCCAGCAGGACCGGGACAGGGGGTTACGAGCAGTACTTC	CASRTGTGGYEQYF
TRBV5-6	TRBJ2-1	-	-	TGTGCCAGCAGCTTGGAGAGCTCCTACAATGAGCAGTTCTTC	CASSLESSYNEQFF
TRBV5-6	TRBJ2-2	few	TRBD2	TGTGCCAGCAGCTTGGTAGCGGGGGGGAACACCGGGGAGCTGTTTTTT	CASSLVAGGNTGELFF
TRBV2	TRBJ2-7	-	-	TGTGCCAGCAAGGGGGGGACAGGCAGCTCCTACGAGCAGTACTTC	CASKGGTGSSYEQYF
TRBV19	TRBJ2-7	-	-	TGTGCCAGTAGTACCGGGATGAGCTCCTACGAGCAGTACTTC	CASSTGMSSYEQYF
TRBV7-2	TRBJ1-1	-	TRBD1	TGTGCCAGCAGCTCGGAGGGACAGGGCTTAGTGGCTTTCTTT	CASSSEGQGLVAFF
TRBV18	TRBJ2-3	few	-	TGTGCCAGCCGGCCGGGGCGGGGAAGCACAGATACGCAGTATTTT	CASRPGRGSTDTQYF
TRBV5-6	TRBJ1-1	-	-	TGTGCCAGCAGCGGACTACGGGCCCAGGACACTGAAGCTTTCTTT	CASSGLRAQDTEAFF
TRBV4-1	TRBJ2-2	-	-	TGCGCCAGCAGCCCCCCCGTGGCGGGGCCGGGCGGGGAGCTGTTTTTT	CASSPPVAGPGGELFF
TRBV6-6	TRBJ1-4	-	-	TGTGCCAGCTCCCTGGACAGCGTTAATGAAAAACTGTTTTTT	CASSLDSVNEKLFF
TRBV5-3	TRBJ2-4	-	-	TGTGCCAGAAGCCCCGCCAGGGCTACAATAGCCAAAAACATTCAGTACTTC	CARSPARATIAKNIQYF
TRBV5-1	TRBJ2-7	-	TRBD1	TGCGCCAGCAGCGGGACAGGGGTTCCTCCGCAGTACTTC	CASSGTGVPPQYF
TRBV2	TRBJ2-7	-	-	TGTGCCAGCACGGGGGAGTCCTACGAGCAGTACTTC	CASTGESYEQYF
TRBV10-2	TRBJ1-6	few	-	TGCGCCAGCAGCGACCCACACAGAGATTCAACCTATAATTCACCCCTCCACTTT	CASSDPHRDSTYNSPLHF
TRBV2	TRBJ2-1	-	TRBD1	TGTGCCAGCAGCTCACAGGGGGCGGCGTCGGGGAATGAGCAGTTCTTC	CASSSQGAASGNEQFF
TRBV28	TRBJ2-7	-	TRBD1	TGTGCCAGCAGTTTCCCGGACAGGGCTATCTACGAGCAGTACTTC	CASSFPDRAIYEQYF
TRBV4-3	TRBJ2-2	-	TRBD2	TGCGCCAGCAGCCAAACTAGCGGGAGGGCCGTAGGCGGGGAGCTGTTTTTT	CASSQTSGRAVGGELFF
TRBV19	TRBJ2-7	-	-	TGTGCCAGTAGTATCAGACAGGGAGGTGGCTACGAGCAGTACTTC	CASSIRQGGGYEQYF
TRBV11-3	TRBJ1-2	-	-	TGTGCCAGCAGCTTAGTGCGGCAGAATGGCTACACCTTC	CASSLVRQNGYTF
TRBV29-1	TRBJ2-1	-	-	TGCAGCGTTGATCATGGGGGCCTCTCCTACAATGAGCAGTTCTTC	CSVDHGGLSYNEQFF
TRBV10-1	TRBJ2-7	-	TRBD1	TGCGCCAGCAGGCAGACAGGGGACCACGAGCAGTACTTC	CASRQTGDHEQYF
TRBV19	TRBJ2-7	-	-	TGTGCCAGTAGTATAGCAAGGGGTCCCTACGAGCAGTACTTC	CASSIARGPYEQYF
TRBV19	TRBJ2-2	-	TRBD2	TGTGCCAGTAGTCATGGACTAGTGACCGGGGAGCTGTTTTTT	CASSHGLVTGELFF
TRBV7-6	TRBJ1-6	-	TRBD1	TGTGCCAGCAGCTTACGGGGGGGAGGGGGCTCACCCCTCCACTTT	CASSLRGGGGSPLHF
TRBV14	TRBJ2-5	-	TRBD2	TGTGCCAGCAGCCTCTCGACTAGCGGGAGGTTGTCGGAGACCCAGTACTTC	CASSLSTSGRLSETQYF
TRBV5-1	TRBJ1-2	-	TRBD1	TGCGCCAGCAGCTTACAAATCAGGGGGGCCTACACCTTC	CASSLQIRGAYTF
TRBV5-4	TRBJ2-5	-	-	TGTGCCAGCAGCTCCTATGACAGGAAAGAGACCCAGTACTTC	CASSSYDRKETQYF
TRBV9	TRBJ1-2	few	-	TGTGCCAGCAGCGTAGCCCAGGGGTATGGCTACACCTTC	CASSVAQGYGYTF
TRBV4-1	TRBJ1-3	few	-	TGCGCCAGCAGCCAAGTCGGGAGGGGCTCACAGAACACCATATATTTT	CASSQVGRGSQNTIYF
TRBV2	TRBJ1-6	-	TRBD1	TGTGCCAGCAGAGACAGGGGGCTATATAATTCACCCCTCCACTTT	CASRDRGLYNSPLHF
TRBV13	TRBJ1-5	-	TRBD1	TGTGCCAGCAGCTTAGACAGGGGACGGAATCAGCCCCAGCATTTT	CASSLDRGRNQPQHF
TRBV5-5	TRBJ1-6	-	TRBD1	TGTGCCAGCAGCTCCACCGGACAGGGTACTCGGAATTCACCCCTCCACTTT	CASSSTGQGTRNSPLHF